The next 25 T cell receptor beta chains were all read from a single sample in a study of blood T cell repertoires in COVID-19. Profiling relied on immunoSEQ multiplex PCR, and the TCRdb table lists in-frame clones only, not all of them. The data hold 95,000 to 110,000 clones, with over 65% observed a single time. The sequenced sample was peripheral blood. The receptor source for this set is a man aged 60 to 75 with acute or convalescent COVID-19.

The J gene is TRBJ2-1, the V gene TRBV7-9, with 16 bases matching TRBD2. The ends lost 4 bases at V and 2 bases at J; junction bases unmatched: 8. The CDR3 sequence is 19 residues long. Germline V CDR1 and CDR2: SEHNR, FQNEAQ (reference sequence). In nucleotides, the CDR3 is TGTGCCAGCAGCTGGGGACTAGCGGGAGGGCGAATAACCTACAATGAGCAGTTCTTC. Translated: CASSWGLAGGRITYNEQFF.

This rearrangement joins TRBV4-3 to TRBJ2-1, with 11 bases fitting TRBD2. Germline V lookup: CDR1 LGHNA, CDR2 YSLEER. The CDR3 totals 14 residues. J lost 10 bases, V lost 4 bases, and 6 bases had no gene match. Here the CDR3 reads CASSRLAGGGEQFF. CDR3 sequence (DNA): TGCGCCAGCAGCCGTCTAGCGGGAGGAGGGGAGCAGTTCTTC.

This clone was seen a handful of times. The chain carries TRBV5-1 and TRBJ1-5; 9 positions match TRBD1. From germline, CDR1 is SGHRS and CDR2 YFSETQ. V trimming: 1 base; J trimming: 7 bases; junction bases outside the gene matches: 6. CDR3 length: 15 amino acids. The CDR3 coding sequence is TGCGCCAGCAGCTTGTTGCCGGGACAGGGACAGCCCCAGCATTTT. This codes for CASSLLPGQGQPQHF.

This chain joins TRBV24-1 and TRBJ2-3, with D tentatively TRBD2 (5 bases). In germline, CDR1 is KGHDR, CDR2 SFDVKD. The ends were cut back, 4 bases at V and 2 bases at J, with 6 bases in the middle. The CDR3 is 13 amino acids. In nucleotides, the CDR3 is TGTGCCACCAGTGACGACTACACAGATACGCAGTATTTT. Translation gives CATSDDYTDTQYF.

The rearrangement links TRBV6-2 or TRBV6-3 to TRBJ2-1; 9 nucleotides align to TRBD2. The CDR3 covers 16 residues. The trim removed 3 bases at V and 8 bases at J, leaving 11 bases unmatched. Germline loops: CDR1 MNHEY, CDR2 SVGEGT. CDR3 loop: CASSYSSGRIVDEQFF. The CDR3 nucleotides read TGTGCCAGCAGTTATTCCAGCGGGAGGATTGTTGATGAGCAGTTCTTC.

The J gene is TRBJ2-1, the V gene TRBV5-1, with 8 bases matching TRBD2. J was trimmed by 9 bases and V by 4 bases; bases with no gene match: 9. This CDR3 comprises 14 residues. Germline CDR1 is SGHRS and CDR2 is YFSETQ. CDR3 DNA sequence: TGCGCCAGCAGCATACAAGCGGGAGCCACTGAGCAGTTCTTC. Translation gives CASSIQAGATEQFF.

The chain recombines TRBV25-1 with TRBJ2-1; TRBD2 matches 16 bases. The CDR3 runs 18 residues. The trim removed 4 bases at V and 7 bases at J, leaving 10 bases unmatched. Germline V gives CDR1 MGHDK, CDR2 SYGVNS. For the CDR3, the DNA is TGTGCCAGCAGTGGGGGACTAGCGGGAGGGCGTTTAGGGAATGAGCAGTTCTTC. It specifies CASSGGLAGGRLGNEQFF.

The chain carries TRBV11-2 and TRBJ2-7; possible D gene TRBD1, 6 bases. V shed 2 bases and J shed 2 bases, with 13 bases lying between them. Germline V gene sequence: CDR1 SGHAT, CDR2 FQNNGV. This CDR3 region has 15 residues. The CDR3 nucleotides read TGTGCCAGCAGCTTAACCCAGGGGCTTGCCTACGAGCAGTACTTC. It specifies CASSLTQGLAYEQYF. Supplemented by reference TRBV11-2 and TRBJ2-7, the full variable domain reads EAGVAQSPRYKIIEKRQSVAFWCNPISGHATLYWYQQILGQGPKLLIQFQNNGVVDDSQLPKDRFSAERLKGVDSTLKIQPAKLEDSAVYLCASSLTQGLAYEQYFGPGTRLTVT.

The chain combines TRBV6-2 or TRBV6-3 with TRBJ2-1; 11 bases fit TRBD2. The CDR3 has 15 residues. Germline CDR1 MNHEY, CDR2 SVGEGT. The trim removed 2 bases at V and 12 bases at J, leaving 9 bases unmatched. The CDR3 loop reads CASSYGRLAGGGQFF. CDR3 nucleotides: TGTGCCAGCAGTTACGGCAGGCTAGCGGGAGGCGGGCAGTTCTTC.

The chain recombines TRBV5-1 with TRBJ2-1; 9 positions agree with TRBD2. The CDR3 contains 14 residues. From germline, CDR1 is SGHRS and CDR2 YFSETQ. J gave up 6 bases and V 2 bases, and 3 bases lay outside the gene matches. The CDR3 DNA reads TGCGCCAGCAGCTTTGGACTAGCGAGCAATGAGCAGTTCTTC. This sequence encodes CASSFGLASNEQFF.

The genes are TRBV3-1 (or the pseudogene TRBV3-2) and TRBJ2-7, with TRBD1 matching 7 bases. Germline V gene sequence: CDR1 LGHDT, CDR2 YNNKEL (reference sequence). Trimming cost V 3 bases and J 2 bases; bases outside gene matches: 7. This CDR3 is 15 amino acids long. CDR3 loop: CASSHASDRAYEQYF. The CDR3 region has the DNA TGTGCCAGCAGCCACGCATCCGACAGGGCCTACGAGCAGTACTTC.

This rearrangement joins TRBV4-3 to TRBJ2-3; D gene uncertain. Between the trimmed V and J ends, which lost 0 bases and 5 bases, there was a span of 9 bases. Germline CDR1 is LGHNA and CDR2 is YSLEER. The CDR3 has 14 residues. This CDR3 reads CASSQDFGKDTQYF. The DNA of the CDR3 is TGCGCCAGCAGCCAAGATTTCGGTAAAGATACGCAGTATTTT.

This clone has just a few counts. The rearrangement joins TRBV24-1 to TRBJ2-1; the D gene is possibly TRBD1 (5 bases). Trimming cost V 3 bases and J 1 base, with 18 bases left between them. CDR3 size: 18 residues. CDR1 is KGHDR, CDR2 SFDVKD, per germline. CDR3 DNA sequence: TGTGCCACCAGTGATGCCCAGGGCGCCTGGGCTTCCTACAATGAGCAGTTCTTC. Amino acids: CATSDAQGAWASYNEQFF.

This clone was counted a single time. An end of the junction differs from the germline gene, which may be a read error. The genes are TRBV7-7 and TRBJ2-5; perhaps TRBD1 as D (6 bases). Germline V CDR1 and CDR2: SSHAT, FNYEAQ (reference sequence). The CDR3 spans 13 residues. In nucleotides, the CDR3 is TGTGCTAGCAGAGGGGGTCCTGGAGAGACCCAGTACTTC. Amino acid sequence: CASRGGPGETQYF.

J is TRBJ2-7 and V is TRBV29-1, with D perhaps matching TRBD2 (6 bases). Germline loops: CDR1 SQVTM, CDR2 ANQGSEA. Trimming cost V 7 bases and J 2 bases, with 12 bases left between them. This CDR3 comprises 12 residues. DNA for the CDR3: TGCAGCGGCTCGGGGGACGCCTACGAGCAGTACTTC. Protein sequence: CSGSGDAYEQYF.

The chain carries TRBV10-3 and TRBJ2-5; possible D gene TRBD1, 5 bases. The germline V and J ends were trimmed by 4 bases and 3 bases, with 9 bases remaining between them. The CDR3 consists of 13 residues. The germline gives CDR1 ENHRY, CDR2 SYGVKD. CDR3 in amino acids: CAISGLGEETQYF. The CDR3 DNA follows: TGTGCCATCAGTGGTCTAGGGGAAGAGACCCAGTACTTC.

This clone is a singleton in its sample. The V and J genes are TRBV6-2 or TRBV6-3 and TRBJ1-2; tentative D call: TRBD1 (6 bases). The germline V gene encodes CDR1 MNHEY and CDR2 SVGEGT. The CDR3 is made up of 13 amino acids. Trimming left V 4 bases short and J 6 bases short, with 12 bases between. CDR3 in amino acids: CASSSGQRNGYTF. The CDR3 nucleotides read TGTGCCAGCAGTTCCGGACAGAGAAATGGCTACACCTTC.

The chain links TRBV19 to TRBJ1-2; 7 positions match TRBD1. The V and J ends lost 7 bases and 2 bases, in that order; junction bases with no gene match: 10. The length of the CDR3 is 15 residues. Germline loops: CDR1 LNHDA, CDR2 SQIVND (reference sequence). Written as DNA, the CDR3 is TGTGCCAGTACCGATCGACAGGGCCTAAACTATGGCTACACCTTC. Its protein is CASTDRQGLNYGYTF. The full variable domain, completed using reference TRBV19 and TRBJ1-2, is DGGITQSPKYLFRKEGQNVTLSCEQNLNHDAMYWYRQDPGQGLRLIYYSQIVNDFQKGDIAEGYSVSREKKESFPLTVTSAQKNPTAFYLCASTDRQGLNYGYTFGSGTRLTVV.

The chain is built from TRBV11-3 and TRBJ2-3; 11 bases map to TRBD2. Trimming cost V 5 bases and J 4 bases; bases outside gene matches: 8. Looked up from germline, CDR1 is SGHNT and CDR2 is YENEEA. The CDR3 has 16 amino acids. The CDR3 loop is CASSIPTSGSSDTQYF. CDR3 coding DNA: TGTGCCAGCAGCATACCTACTAGCGGGAGCTCAGATACGCAGTATTTT.

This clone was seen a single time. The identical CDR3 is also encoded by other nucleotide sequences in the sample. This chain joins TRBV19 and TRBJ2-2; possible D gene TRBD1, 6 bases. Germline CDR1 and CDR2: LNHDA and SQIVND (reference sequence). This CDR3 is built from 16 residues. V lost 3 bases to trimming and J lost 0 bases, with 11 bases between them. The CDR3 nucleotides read TGTGCCAGTAGTATTGGGGGCAGCGCGAACACCGGGGAGCTGTTTTTT. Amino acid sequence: CASSIGGSANTGELFF. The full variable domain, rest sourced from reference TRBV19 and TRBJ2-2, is DGGITQSPKYLFRKEGQNVTLSCEQNLNHDAMYWYRQDPGQGLRLIYYSQIVNDFQKGDIAEGYSVSREKKESFPLTVTSAQKNPTAFYLCASSIGGSANTGELFFGEGSRLTVL.

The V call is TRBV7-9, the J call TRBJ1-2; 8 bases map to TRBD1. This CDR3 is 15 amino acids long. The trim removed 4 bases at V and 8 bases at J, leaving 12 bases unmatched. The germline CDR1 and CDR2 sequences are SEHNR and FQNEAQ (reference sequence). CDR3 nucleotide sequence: TGTGCCAGCAGCTCCTACCCCAGGGGGCCATACGGCTACACCTTC. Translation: CASSSYPRGPYGYTF.

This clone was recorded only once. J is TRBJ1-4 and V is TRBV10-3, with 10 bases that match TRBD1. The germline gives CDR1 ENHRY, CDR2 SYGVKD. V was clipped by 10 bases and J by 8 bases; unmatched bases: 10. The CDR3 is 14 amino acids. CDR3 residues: CATKGGQGWEKLFF. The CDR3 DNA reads TGTGCCACCAAGGGGGGACAGGGGTGGGAAAAACTGTTTTTT.

The CDR3 here is CASSFEGLTEAFF. The DNA for the CDR3 is TGTGCCAGCAGTTTTGAGGGACTCACTGAAGCTTTCTTT. The chain links TRBV12-3 or TRBV12-4 to TRBJ1-1; perhaps TRBD1 as D (5 bases). The ends were cut back, 3 bases at V and 4 bases at J, with 9 bases in the middle. The CDR3 has 13 amino acids.

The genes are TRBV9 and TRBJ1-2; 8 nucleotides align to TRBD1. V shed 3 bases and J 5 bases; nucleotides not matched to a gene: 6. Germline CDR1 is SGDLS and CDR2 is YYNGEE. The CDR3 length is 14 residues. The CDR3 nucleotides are TGTGCCAGCAGCGCCGGGACAGGACCTTATGGCTACACCTTC. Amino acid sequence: CASSAGTGPYGYTF.

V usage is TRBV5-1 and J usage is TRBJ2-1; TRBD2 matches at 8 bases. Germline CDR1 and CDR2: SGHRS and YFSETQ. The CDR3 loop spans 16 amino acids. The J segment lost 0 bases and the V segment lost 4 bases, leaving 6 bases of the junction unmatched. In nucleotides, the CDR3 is TGCGCCAGCAGCATTAGCGGGGAGAGCTCCTACAATGAGCAGTTCTTC. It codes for CASSISGESSYNEQFF.